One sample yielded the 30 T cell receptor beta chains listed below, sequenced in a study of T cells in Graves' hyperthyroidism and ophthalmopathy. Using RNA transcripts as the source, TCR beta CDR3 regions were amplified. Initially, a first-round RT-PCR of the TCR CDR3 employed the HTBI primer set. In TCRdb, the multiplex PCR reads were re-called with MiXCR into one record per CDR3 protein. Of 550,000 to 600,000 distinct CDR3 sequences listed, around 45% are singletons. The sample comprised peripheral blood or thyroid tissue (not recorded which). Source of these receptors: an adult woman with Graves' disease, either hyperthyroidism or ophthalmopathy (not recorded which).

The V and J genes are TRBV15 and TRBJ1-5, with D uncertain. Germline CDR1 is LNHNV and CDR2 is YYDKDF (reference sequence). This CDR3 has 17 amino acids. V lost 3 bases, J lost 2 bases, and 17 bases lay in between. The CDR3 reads CATSSPRAPLGNQPQHF. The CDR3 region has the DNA TGTGCCACCAGCAGTCCCCGTGCCCCTTTAGGCAATCAGCCCCAGCATTTT.

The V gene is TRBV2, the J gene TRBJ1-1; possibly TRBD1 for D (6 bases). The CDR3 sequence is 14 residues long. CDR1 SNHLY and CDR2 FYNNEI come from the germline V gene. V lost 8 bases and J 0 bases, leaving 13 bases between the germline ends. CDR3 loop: CASLEGGLNTEAFF. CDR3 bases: TGTGCCAGCTTAGAGGGGGGGCTGAACACTGAAGCTTTCTTT.

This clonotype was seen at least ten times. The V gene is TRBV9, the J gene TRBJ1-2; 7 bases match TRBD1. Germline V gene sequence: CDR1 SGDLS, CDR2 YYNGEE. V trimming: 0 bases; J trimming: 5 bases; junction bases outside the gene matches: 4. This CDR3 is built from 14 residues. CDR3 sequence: CASSVAQGEYGYTF. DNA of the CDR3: TGTGCCAGCAGCGTAGCTCAGGGGGAATATGGCTACACCTTC.

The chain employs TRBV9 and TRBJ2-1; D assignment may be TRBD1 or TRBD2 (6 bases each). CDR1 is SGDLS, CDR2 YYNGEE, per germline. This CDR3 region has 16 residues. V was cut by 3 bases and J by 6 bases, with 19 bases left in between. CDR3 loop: CASSEQSEGGINEQFF. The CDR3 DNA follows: TGTGCCAGCAGCGAGCAGTCTGAAGGGGGGATCAATGAGCAGTTCTTC. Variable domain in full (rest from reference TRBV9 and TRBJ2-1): DSGVTQTPKHLITATGQRVTLRCSPRSGDLSVYWYQQSLDQGLQFLIQYYNGEERAKGNILERFSAQQFPDLHSELNLSSLELGDSALYFCASSEQSEGGINEQFFGPGTRLTVL.

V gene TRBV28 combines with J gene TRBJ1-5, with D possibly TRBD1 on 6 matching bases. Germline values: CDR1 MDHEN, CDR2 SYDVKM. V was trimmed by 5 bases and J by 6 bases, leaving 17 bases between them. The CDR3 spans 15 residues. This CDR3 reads CASSTSRQVPQPQHF. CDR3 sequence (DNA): TGTGCCAGCAGTACCTCCCGACAGGTCCCTCAGCCCCAGCATTTT.

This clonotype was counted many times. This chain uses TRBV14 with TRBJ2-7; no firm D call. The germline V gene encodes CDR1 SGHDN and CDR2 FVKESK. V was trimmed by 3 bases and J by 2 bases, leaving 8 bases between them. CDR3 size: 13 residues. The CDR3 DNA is TGTGCCAGCAGCCATGTTCTCACCTACGAGCAGTACTTC. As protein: CASSHVLTYEQYF.

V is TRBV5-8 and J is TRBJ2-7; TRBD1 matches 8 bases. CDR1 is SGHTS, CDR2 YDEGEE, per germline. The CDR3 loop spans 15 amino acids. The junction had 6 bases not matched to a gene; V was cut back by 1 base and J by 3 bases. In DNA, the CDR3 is TGTGCCAGCAGCTTGAGACAGGGGACTGGCTACGAGCAGTACTTC. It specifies CASSLRQGTGYEQYF.

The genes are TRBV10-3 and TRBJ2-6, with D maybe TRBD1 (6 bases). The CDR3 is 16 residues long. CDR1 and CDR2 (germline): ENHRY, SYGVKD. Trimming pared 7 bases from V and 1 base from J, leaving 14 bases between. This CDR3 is CAINAQGISGANVLTF. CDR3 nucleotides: TGTGCCATCAATGCCCAGGGGATATCTGGGGCCAACGTCCTGACTTTC.

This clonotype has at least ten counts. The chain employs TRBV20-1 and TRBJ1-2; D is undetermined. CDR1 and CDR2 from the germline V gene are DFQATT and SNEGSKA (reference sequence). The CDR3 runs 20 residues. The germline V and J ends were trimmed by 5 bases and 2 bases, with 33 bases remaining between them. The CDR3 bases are TGCAGTGCTGAGGGTATCGGGAGGGATAAAATCAGGACGCCAAACTATGGCTACACCTTC. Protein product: CSAEGIGRDKIRTPNYGYTF.

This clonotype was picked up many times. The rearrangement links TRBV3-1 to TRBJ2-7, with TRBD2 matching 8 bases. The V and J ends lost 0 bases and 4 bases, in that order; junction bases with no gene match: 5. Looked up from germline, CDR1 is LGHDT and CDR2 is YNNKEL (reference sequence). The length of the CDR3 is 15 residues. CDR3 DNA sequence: TGTGCCAGCAGCCAAGATGCTAGCGGGTTTTACGAGCAGTACTTC. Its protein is CASSQDASGFYEQYF.

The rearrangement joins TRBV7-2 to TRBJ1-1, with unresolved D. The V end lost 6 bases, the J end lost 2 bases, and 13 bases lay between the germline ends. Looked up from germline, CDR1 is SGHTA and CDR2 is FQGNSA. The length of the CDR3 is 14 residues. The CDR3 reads CASRFQDGNTEAFF. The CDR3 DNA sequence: TGTGCCAGCAGATTCCAGGACGGCAACACTGAAGCTTTCTTT. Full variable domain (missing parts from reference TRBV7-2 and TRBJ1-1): GAGVSQSPSNKVTEKGKDVELRCDPISGHTALYWYRQSLGQGLEFLIYFQGNSAPDKSGLPSDRFSAERTGGSVSTLTIQRTQQEDSAVYLCASRFQDGNTEAFFGQGTRLTVV.

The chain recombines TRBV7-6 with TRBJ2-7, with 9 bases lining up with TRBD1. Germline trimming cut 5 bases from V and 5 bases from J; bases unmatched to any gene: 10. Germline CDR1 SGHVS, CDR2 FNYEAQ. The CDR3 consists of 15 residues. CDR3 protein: CASSPGTGLFNEQYF. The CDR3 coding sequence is TGTGCCAGCAGCCCCGGGACAGGGTTATTCAACGAGCAGTACTTC.

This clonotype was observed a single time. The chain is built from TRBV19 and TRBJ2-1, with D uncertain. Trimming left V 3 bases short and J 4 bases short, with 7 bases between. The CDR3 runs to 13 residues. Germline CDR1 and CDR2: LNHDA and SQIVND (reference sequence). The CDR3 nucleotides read TGTGCCAGTAGTATGATGGGGTACAATGAGCAGTTCTTC. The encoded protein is CASSMMGYNEQFF.

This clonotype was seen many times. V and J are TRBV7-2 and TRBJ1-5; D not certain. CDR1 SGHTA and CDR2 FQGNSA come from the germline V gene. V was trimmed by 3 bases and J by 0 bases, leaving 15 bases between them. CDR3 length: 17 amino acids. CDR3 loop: CASSLPFPGYSNQPQHF. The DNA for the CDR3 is TGTGCCAGCAGCTTGCCCTTCCCCGGGTATAGCAATCAGCCCCAGCATTTT.

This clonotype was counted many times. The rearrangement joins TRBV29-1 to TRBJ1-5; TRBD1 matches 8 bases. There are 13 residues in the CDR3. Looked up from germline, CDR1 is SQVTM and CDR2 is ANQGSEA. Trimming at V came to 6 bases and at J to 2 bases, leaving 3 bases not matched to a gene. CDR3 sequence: CSVGGQGNQPQHF. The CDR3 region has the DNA TGCAGCGTCGGGGGACAGGGCAATCAGCCCCAGCATTTT.

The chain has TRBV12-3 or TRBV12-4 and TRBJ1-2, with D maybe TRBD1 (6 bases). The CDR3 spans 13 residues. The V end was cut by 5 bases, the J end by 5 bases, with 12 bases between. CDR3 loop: CASSQDRSYGYTF. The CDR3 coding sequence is TGTGCCAGCAGTCAGGACAGATCTTATGGCTACACCTTC.

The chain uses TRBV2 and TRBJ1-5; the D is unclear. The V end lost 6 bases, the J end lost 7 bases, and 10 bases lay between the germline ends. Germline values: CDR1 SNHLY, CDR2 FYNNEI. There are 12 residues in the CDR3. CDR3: CASSAPEQPQHF. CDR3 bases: TGTGCCAGCAGCGCCCCCGAACAGCCCCAGCATTTT. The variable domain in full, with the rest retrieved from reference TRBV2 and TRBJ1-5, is EPEVTQTPSHQVTQMGQEVILRCVPISNHLYFYWYRQILGQKVEFLVSFYNNEISEKSEIFDDQFSVERPDGSNFTLKIRSTKLEDSAMYFCASSAPEQPQHFGDGTRLSIL.

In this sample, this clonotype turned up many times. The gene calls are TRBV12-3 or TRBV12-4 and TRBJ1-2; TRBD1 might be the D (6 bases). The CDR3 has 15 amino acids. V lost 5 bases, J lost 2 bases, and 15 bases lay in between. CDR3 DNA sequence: TGTGCCAGCAGTCCCCAGTTAGGGGGAAACTATGGCTACACCTTC. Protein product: CASSPQLGGNYGYTF.

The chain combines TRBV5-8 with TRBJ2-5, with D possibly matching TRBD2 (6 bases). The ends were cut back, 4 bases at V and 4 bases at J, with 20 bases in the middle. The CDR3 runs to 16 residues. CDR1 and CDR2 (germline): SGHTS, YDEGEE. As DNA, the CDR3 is TGTGCCAGCAGCCGGGGTGGTAGCGGAGTTATAGAGACCCAGTACTTC. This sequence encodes CASSRGGSGVIETQYF.

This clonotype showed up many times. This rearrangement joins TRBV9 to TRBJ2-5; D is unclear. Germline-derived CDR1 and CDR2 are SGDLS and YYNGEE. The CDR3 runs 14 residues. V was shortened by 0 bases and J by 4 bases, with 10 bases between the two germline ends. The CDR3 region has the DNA TGTGCCAGCAGCGTAGGGCCCGGTGGAGAGACCCAGTACTTC. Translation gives CASSVGPGGETQYF.

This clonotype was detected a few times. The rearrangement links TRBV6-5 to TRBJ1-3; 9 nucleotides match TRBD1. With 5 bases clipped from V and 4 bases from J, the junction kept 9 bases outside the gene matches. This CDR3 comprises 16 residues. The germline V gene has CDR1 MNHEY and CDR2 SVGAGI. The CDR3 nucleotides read TGTGCCAGCAGTAACCCGGGACAGGGTTCCGGAAACACCATATATTTT. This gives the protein CASSNPGQGSGNTIYF.

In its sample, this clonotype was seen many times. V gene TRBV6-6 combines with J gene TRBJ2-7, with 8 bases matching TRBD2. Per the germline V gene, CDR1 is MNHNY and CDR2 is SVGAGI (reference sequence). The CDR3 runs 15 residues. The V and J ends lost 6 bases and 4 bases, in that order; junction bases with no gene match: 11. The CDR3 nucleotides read TGTGCCAGCAGCTGGGCAAGCGGGAGAAAGTACGAGCAGTACTTC. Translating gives CASSWASGRKYEQYF.

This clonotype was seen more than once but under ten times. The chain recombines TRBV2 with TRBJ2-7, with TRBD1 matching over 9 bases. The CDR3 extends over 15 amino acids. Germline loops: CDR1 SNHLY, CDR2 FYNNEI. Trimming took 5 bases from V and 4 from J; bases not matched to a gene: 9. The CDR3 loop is CASSFWDRVEYEQYF. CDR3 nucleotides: TGTGCCAGCAGTTTTTGGGACAGGGTTGAGTACGAGCAGTACTTC.

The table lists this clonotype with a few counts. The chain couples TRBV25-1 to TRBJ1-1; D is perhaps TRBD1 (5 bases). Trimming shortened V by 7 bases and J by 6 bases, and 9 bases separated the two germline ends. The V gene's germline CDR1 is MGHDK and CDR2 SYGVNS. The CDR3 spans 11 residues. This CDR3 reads CASKGFAEAFF. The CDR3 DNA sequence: TGTGCCAGCAAGGGGTTCGCTGAAGCTTTCTTT.

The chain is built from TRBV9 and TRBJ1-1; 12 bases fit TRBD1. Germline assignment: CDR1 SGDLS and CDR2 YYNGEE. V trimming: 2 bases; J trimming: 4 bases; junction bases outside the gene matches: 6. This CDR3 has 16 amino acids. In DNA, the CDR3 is TGTGCCAGCAGCGTCGGGACAGGGGGCTTGGGCACTGAAGCTTTCTTT. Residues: CASSVGTGGLGTEAFF.

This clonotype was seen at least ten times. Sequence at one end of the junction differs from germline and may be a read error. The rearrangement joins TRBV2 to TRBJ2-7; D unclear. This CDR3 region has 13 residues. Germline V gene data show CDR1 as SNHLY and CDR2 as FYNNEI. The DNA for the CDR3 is TGTGCCAGCACTGAACGGACCCTCTACGAGCAGTACTTC. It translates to CASTERTLYEQYF. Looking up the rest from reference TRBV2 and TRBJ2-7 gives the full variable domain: EPEVTQTPSHQVTQMGQEVILRCVPISNHLYFYWYRQILGQKVEFLVSFYNNEISEKSEIFDDQFSVERPDGSNFTLKIRSTKLEDSAMYFCASTERTLYEQYFGPGTRLTVT.

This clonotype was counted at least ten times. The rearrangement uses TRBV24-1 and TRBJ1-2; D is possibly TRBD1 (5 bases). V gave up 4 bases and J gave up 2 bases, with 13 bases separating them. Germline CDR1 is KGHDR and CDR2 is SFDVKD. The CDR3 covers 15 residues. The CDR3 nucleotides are TGTGCCACCAGTGAGTCCCGGGGGTGGAACTATGGCTACACCTTC. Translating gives CATSESRGWNYGYTF.

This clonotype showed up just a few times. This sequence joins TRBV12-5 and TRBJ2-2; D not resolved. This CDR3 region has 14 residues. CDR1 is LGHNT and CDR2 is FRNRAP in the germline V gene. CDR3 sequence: CASSSNANTGELFF. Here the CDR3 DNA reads TGTGCCAGCAGTAGTAACGCGAACACCGGGGAGCTGTTTTTT.

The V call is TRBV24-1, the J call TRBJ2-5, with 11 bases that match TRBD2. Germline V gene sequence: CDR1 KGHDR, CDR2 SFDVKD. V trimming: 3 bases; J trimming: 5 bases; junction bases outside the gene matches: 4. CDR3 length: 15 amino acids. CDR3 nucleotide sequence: TGTGCCACCAGTGATACTAGCGGGAGAAGGGAGACCCAGTACTTC. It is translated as CATSDTSGRRETQYF.

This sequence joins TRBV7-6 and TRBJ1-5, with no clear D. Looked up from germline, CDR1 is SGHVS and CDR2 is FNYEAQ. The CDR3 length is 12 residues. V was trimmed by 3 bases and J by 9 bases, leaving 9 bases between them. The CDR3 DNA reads TGTGCCAGCAGCTTCGGACCTTGGCCCCAGCATTTT. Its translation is CASSFGPWPQHF.